Below, 10 T cell receptor beta chains from the same sample are listed, as sequenced in a study of T-cell reconstitution after alpha-beta-depleted transplantation in children (dated by TCRdb to the mid-2010s). To prepare the library, PCR was applied. Reads for this sample came from an Illumina HiSeq 2500. To normalize quantification of the TCRbeta repertoire, the TCR libraries were built with molecular barcoding that relied on unique molecular identifiers. In TCRdb, the public reads were trimmed at Q25 with fastp and aligned with MiXCR, with productive beta chains retained. Every entry covers one CDR3 protein and lists the most common genes and DNA from its rows. The sample includes under 250,000 distinct CDR3 sequences, with roughly 25% observed a single time. The leading ten clones occupy more than 4.5% of the sample. The meaning of the sample's treatment or condition label: allogeneic hematopoietic cell transplantation with graft depleted of TCRalphabeta T cells and CD19 B cells.

The sequences come from PBMCs, mostly from graft donor cells, collected 360 days after TCRalphabeta/CD19-depleted stem cell transplant. All receptors come from a female patient aged 2-15 years who had a stem cell transplant for congenital amegakaryocytic thrombocytopenia, so the T cells may come from the graft donor.

There are a few counts of this clonotype. The chain combines TRBV7-2 with TRBJ1-4; unclear D gene. There are 14 residues in the CDR3. V was pared by 7 bases and J by 0 bases, with 9 bases between. Germline CDR1 SGHTA, CDR2 FQGNSA. The CDR3 coding sequence is TGTGCCAGCACTGGAGGGCCAACTAATGAAAAACTGTTTTTT. Translated: CASTGGPTNEKLFF. Full variable domain (missing parts from reference TRBV7-2 and TRBJ1-4): GAGVSQSPSNKVTEKGKDVELRCDPISGHTALYWYRQSLGQGLEFLIYFQGNSAPDKSGLPSDRFSAERTGGSVSTLTIQRTQQEDSAVYLCASTGGPTNEKLFFGSGTQLSVL.

This clonotype came up a few times. This CDR3 is CASSLFDRGGVTF. For the CDR3, the DNA is TGTGCCAGCAGTTTATTCGACAGGGGTGGTGTCACCTTC. The rearrangement joins TRBV12-3 or TRBV12-4 to TRBJ1-2, with 8 bases identical to TRBD1. Unmatched junction bases numbered 9, after V lost 2 bases and J lost 13 bases. CDR3 length equals 13 residues.

This clonotype was detected a few times. This chain connects TRBV11-2 to TRBJ2-3; no firm D call. The germline CDR1 and CDR2 sequences are SGHAT and FQNNGV. CDR3 length: 14 amino acids. Trimming stripped 1 base from V and 5 bases from J, with 10 bases between. The CDR3 loop is CASSLVSAEDTQYF. The CDR3 bases are TGTGCCAGCAGCTTAGTTTCGGCCGAAGATACGCAGTATTTT.

This clonotype was seen a handful of times. The chain links TRBV5-1 to TRBJ1-2, with 7 bases aligning to TRBD1. Germline CDR1 and CDR2: SGHRS and YFSETQ. CDR3 length: 13 residues. The V and J ends lost 4 bases and 4 bases, in that order; junction bases with no gene match: 4. CDR3 nucleotides: TGCGCCAGCAGCAAGGGACAGACCTATGGCTACACCTTC. Protein product: CASSKGQTYGYTF.

This clonotype was seen repeatedly, ten times or more. V and J are TRBV20-1 and TRBJ2-3; a weak D match, TRBD1 (9 bases). CDR1 DFQATT and CDR2 SNEGSKA come from the germline V gene (reference sequence). This CDR3 spans 14 amino acids. The V gene lost 6 bases and the J gene lost 3 bases, with 16 bases spanning the gap. The CDR3 loop reads CSAGRDRATDTQYF. The CDR3 coding sequence is TGCAGTGCCGGGAGGGACAGGGCAACAGATACGCAGTATTTT.

This clonotype appeared a few times. The CDR3 loop is CASSQQSSGWRTDTQYF. The CDR3 nucleotides are TGCGCCAGCAGCCAACAATCTAGCGGGTGGCGCACAGATACGCAGTATTTT. The rearrangement joins TRBV4-3 to TRBJ2-3; 8 positions match TRBD2. V lost 2 bases, J lost 1 base, and 8 bases stayed unmatched. Germline V gene sequence: CDR1 LGHNA, CDR2 YSLEER. This CDR3 region has 17 residues.

The chain employs TRBV7-8 and TRBJ1-5; perhaps TRBD1 as D (5 bases). The CDR3 spans 17 residues. V lost 0 bases and J lost 5, with 17 bases in between. Per germline, CDR1 SGHVS and CDR2 FQNEAQ. The CDR3 loop reads CASSLARVGSRDQPQHF. The CDR3 DNA reads as TGTGCCAGCAGCTTAGCGCGAGTGGGGAGCAGGGATCAGCCCCAGCATTTT.

This clonotype was counted only a few times. The rearrangement links TRBV12-3 or TRBV12-4 to TRBJ2-7; 7 nucleotides match TRBD2. The junction had 4 bases not matched to a gene; V was cut back by 3 bases and J by 5 bases. The CDR3 is 13 residues long. The CDR3 DNA is TGTGCCAGCAGTTTGGGGAGGGCCGACGAGCAGTACTTC. Protein sequence: CASSLGRADEQYF.

This clonotype occurred once. For the CDR3, the DNA is TGTGCCAGCAGTTTTCACAGCGAATACGAGCAGTACTTC. It is translated as CASSFHSEYEQYF. The chain links TRBV6-6 to TRBJ2-7, with unresolved D. Germline assignment: CDR1 MNHNY and CDR2 SVGAGI (reference sequence). Trimming cost V 4 bases and J 4 bases, with 11 bases left between them. This CDR3 comprises 13 residues.

The J gene is TRBJ2-1, the V gene TRBV12-5; 10 bases are shared with TRBD2. The CDR3 sequence is 16 residues long. The J segment lost 3 bases and the V segment lost 7 bases, leaving 9 bases of the junction unmatched. Looked up from germline, CDR1 is LGHNT and CDR2 is FRNRAP. This CDR3 is CASDLRLAGYYNEQFF. CDR3 sequence (DNA): TGTGCTAGTGACTTACGACTAGCGGGTTACTACAATGAGCAGTTCTTC.